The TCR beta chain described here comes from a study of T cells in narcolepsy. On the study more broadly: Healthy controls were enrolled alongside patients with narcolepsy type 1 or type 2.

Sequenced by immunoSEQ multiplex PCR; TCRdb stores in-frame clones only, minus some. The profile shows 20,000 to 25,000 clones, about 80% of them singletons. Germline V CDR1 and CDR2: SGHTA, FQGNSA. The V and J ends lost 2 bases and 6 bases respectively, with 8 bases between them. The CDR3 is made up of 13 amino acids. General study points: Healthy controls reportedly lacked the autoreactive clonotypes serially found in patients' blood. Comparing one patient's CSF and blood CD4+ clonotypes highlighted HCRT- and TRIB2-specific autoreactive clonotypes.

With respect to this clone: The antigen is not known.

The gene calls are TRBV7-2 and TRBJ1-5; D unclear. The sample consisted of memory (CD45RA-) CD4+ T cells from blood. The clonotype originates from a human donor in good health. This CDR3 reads CASSLRVGQPQHF. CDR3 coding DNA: TGTGCCAGCAGCTTAAGGGTAGGTCAGCCCCAGCATTTT.